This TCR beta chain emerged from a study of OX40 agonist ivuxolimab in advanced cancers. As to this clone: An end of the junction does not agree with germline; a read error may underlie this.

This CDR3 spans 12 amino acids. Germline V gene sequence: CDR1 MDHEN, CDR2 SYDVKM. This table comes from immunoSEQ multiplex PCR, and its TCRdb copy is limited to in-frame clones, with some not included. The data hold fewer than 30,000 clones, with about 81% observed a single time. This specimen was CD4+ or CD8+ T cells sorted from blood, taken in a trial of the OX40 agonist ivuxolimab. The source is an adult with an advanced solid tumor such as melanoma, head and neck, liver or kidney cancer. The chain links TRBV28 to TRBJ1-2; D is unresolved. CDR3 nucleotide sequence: TGTGCCAGCAGCTTATTAGTGGATGGCTACACCTTC. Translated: CASSLLVDGYTF.